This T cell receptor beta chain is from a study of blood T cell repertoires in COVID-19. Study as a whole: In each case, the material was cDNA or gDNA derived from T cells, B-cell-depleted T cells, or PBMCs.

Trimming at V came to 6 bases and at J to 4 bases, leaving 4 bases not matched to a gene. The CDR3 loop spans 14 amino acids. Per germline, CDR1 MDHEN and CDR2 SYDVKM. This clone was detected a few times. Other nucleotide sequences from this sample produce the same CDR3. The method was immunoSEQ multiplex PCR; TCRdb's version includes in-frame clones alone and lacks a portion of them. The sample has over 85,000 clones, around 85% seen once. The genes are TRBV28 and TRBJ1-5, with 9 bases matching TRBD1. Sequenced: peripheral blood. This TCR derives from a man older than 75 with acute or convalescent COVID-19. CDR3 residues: CASRLGQGNQPQHF. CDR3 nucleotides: TGTGCCAGCAGACTGGGACAGGGAAATCAGCCCCAGCATTTT.